The sequence of this T cell receptor (beta chain) was determined in a study of cytomegalovirus exposure and HLA in healthy donors (TCRdb year 2017). Regarding the study in general: According to a later analysis, one platform produced both the approximately 110 validation repertoires and the 550 to 800 repertoires of the first cohort. In addition to the first cohort of roughly 670 subjects, a separate validation cohort of over 90 different subjects was used. The aim of the study was to test whether cataloging public T cell receptors could identify signatures of past pathogen exposure. The study combined high-throughput TCR immunosequencing, statistical association of individual TCRs with disease status, and machine learning to predict cytomegalovirus infection status.

The method was the immunoSEQ multiplex PCR assay. For the original study's pipeline: A statistical classification framework was developed to diagnose cytomegalovirus status using the catalog of TCR beta chain sequences. Drawn from immuneACCESS, this table holds only the in-frame rearrangements with V and J called that TCRdb kept. Clones are partly lost; checked studies trace under half to an unresolved V gene and leave the rest unexplained. That table furnishes V, J and clone size, whereas the DNA furnished D and trimming. The table for this sample lists about 82,000 clones; around 94% of them were counted only once. The ten largest clones take up 0.67% of the sample. Separate from the approximately 730-subject first cohort, the validation cohort of roughly 130 subjects was the group to which the donors belonged. Beyond this particular receptor, the publication reports: In the study, around 160 TCR beta chains were listed as associated with cytomegalovirus. A later analysis had no HLA typing for the validation cohort, so co-occurrence there was scored across all 130 or so repertoires. The authors suggested that the approach could potentially be extended to other disease states and immunological phenotypes. Of the cluster scores, 94% were above 0 in a later analysis, which found that TCRs clustered in the first cohort also tended to co-occur in the 130 or so validation repertoires. The classifier was reported to diagnose cytomegalovirus status with high specificity and sensitivity in both the original and validation cohorts. A few of the identified cytomegalovirus-associated TCR beta chains were confirmed in vitro to be specific for cytomegalovirus antigens. Most TCR sequences were seen in very few donors, while some public TCRs were found in many individuals.

In regard to this clone: Its antigen has not been determined. No qualities accompany the bases; no much larger clone lies one base away.

Taken from the germline V gene (reference sequence), the CDR1 and CDR2 loops are MNHEY and SMNVEV. V drops 3 bases and J drops 2 bases, leaving 13 bases in between. Inclusive of the bounding cysteine and phenylalanine, the CDR3 is 15 residues long. CDR3 DNA is the only sequence kept; it has 45 bases, read in frame from the first base. Sequenced input: PBMCs. This chain is built from TRBV27 and TRBJ1-2; TRBD1 is a possible D gene, resting on 6 matching bases. The clonotype was recovered from a man between 18 and 35 years old in good health and CMV-seronegative. Here is the DNA: TGTGCCAGCAGTTTCAGGCAGGGGTCCAACTATGGCTACACCTTC. Its amino acids are CASSFRQGSNYGYTF.